Below, 4 T cell receptor beta chains from the same sample are listed, as sequenced in a study of radiation and T cells in renal cell carcinoma. TCRdb's table, derived via immunoSEQ multiplex PCR, lists solely in-frame clones and lacks some. The sample lists about 91,000 clones; under 90% were seen once. The time point was: baseline pretreatment blood. Treatment of the sample: 15 Gy SBRT to primary tumor, nephrectomy 4 weeks later. The sequencing here drew on blood, taken from a patient whose treatment included radiotherapy and nephrectomy. Receptor source: a man aged 55-75 years with renal cell carcinoma.

This sequence joins TRBV5-1 and TRBJ2-7; TRBD1 aligns across 8 bases. The CDR3 runs 15 residues. The ends lost 3 bases at V and 1 base at J; junction bases unmatched: 6. Germline V gene sequence: CDR1 SGHRS, CDR2 YFSETQ. The CDR3 sequence is CASSSGQGRSYEQYF. In nucleotides, the CDR3 is TGCGCCAGCAGCTCAGGACAGGGACGATCCTACGAGCAGTACTTC.

This chain links TRBV14 with TRBJ2-7, with 9 bases lining up with TRBD2. The CDR3 runs to 14 residues. Trimming at V came to 5 bases and at J to 4 bases, leaving 6 bases not matched to a gene. CDR1 is SGHDN and CDR2 is FVKESK in the germline V gene. The CDR3 here is CASSAGLASYEQYF. CDR3 DNA sequence: TGTGCCAGCAGCGCCGGACTAGCGAGTTACGAGCAGTACTTC.

A single count supports this clone. The chain carries TRBV28 and TRBJ2-7; D remains unclear. CDR3 size: 15 residues. Trimming took 6 bases from V and 0 from J, leaving 15 bases between them. The germline V gene encodes CDR1 MDHEN and CDR2 SYDVKM. CDR3 protein: CASRYSRISSYEQYF. The CDR3, as DNA: TGTGCCAGCAGATATAGCAGGATCAGCTCCTACGAGCAGTACTTC.

The chain uses TRBV14 and TRBJ2-7; no firm D call. Trimming cost V 1 base and J 5 bases, with 9 bases left between them. From germline, CDR1 is SGHDN and CDR2 FVKESK. This CDR3 has 13 amino acids. The CDR3 region has the DNA TGTGCCAGCAGCCAAGTTTTAGGGAACGAGCAGTACTTC. This gives the protein CASSQVLGNEQYF.